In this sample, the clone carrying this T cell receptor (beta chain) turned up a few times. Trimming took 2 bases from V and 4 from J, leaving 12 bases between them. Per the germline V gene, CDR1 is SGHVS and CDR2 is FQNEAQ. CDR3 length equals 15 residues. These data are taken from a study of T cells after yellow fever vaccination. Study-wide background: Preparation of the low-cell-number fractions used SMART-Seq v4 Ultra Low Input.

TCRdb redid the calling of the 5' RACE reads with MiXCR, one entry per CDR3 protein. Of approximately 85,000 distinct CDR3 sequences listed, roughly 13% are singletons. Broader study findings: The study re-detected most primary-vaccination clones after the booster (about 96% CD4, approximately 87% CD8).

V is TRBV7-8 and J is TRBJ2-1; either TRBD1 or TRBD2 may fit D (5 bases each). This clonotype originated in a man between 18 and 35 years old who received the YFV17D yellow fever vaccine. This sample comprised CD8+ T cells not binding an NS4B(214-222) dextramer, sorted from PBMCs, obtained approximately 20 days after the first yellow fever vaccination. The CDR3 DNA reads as TGTGCCAGCAGCTTATGGGACCGCGAATACAATGAGCAGTTCTTC. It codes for CASSLWDREYNEQFF.